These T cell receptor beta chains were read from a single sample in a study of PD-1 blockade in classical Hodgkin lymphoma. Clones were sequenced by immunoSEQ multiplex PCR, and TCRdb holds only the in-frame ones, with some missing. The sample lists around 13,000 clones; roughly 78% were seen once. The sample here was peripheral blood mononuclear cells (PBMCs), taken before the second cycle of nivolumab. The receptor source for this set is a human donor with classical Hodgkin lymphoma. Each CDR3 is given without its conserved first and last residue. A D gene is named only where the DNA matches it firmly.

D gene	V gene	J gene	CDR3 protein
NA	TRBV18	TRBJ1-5	ASSPLETVTHQPQH
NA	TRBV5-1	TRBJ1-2	ASCYPVRKTYGYT
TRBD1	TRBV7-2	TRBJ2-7	ASSLGMGQGYEQY
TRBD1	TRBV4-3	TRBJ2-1	ASSLLRGLGNEQF
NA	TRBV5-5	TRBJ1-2	ASIRQGPNYGYT
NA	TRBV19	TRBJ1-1	ASSIDMNTEAF
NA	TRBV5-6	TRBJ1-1	ASGGVSSTEAF
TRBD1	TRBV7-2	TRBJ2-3	ASSLGTGEWDTQY
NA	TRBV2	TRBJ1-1	ASAGQGVRAF
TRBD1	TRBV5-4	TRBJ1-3	ASSYTGASGNTIY